This T cell receptor beta chain was captured by sequencing in a study of blood T cells in healthy people across ages. The second PCR ran roughly 6 to 11 cycles with a sample-barcoded 5' primer and J-beta primers. The study obtained at least 2.5 million CDR3-containing paired-end reads from every sample. TCRdb re-called the 5' RACE reads through MiXCR, storing one row per CDR3 protein. Among roughly 800,000 distinct CDR3 sequences listed, about three fifths were seen once. The CDR3 contains 14 residues. V shed 2 bases and J shed 6 bases, with 13 bases lying between them. The germline V gene has CDR1 MNHEY and CDR2 SMNVEV (reference sequence). Isolated per sample were at least 6.5 million PBMCs.

The sample comprised blood. This receptor was taken from a man aged 30 to 39 in good health. This chain joins TRBV27 and TRBJ1-1; D might be TRBD1 (6 bases). The CDR3 DNA reads TGTGCCAGCAGTTTAATAGGGGGAATGGCTGAAGCTTTCTTT. Residues: CASSLIGGMAEAFF.